Below, 19 T cell receptor beta chains from the same sample are listed, as sequenced in a study of shared clonotypes between healthy human individuals. The table came from immunoSEQ multiplex PCR; TCRdb's copy has only in-frame clones and leaves some out. The top ten hold 1.5% to 2% of the sample, which has around 1,900,000 clones, 80% to 95% seen once. CD8 cells regarded as naive lacked CD45RO, were positively chosen for CCR7, and omitted terminally differentiated effector memory CD45RA+ cells. The sample consisted of naive CD8+ T cells from PBMCs. The origin of the receptors is a man in his late teens or twenties in good health. Some clones in this sample may be carry-over from other donors' samples.

The chain joins TRBV19 to TRBJ1-5; no firm D call. This CDR3 region has 15 residues. The germline V and J ends were trimmed by 3 bases and 4 bases, with 13 bases remaining between them. CDR1 and CDR2 (germline): LNHDA, SQIVND (reference sequence). The CDR3 here is CASSMGFGRNQPQHF. CDR3 nucleotides: TGTGCCAGTAGTATGGGATTTGGCAGAAATCAGCCCCAGCATTTT.

Comments on this clone: The same CDR3 also results from other DNA sequences found in this sample. This chain uses TRBV28 with TRBJ1-5; D may be TRBD1 (5 bases). Deletions cut 3 bases from V and 2 bases from J, with 8 bases between. This CDR3 has 14 amino acids. Germline CDR1 MDHEN, CDR2 SYDVKM. For the CDR3, the DNA is TGTGCCAGCAGTTTTCGGGGCGGCAATCAGCCCCAGCATTTT. Translated, it gives CASSFRGGNQPQHF.

In regard to this clone: Different DNA sequences within this sample yield the same CDR3. V is TRBV19 and J is TRBJ2-7; unclear D gene. There are 14 residues in the CDR3. V lost 3 bases, J lost 1 base, and 10 bases lay in between. Germline V CDR1 and CDR2: LNHDA, SQIVND (reference sequence). Here the CDR3 DNA reads TGTGCCAGTAGTATTCGGACGGAGTCCTACGAGCAGTACTTC. It encodes CASSIRTESYEQYF. Supplemented by reference TRBV19 and TRBJ2-7, the full variable domain reads DGGITQSPKYLFRKEGQNVTLSCEQNLNHDAMYWYRQDPGQGLRLIYYSQIVNDFQKGDIAEGYSVSREKKESFPLTVTSAQKNPTAFYLCASSIRTESYEQYFGPGTRLTVT.

The chain combines TRBV15 with TRBJ1-5; no clear D gene. Germline assignment: CDR1 LNHNV and CDR2 YYDKDF (reference sequence). The length of the CDR3 is 16 residues. The V and J ends lost 1 base and 6 bases respectively, with 16 bases between them. The CDR3 sequence: CATSRVGTLRSQPQHF. The CDR3 bases are TGTGCCACCAGCAGAGTGGGAACGCTACGTTCTCAGCCCCAGCATTTT.

The chain links TRBV7-8 to TRBJ2-7, with D maybe TRBD2 (5 bases). Germline V gene lookup returns CDR1 SGHVS and CDR2 FQNEAQ. This CDR3 comprises 15 residues. V dropped 0 bases and J dropped 4 bases, with 13 bases sitting between them. The DNA of the CDR3 is TGTGCCAGCAGCTTAGCGGTGGGAGTGAGGTACGAGCAGTACTTC. Its translation: CASSLAVGVRYEQYF.

The genes are TRBV30 and TRBJ1-6, with no clear D. The CDR3 contains 13 residues. Germline V gene lookup returns CDR1 GTSNPN and CDR2 SVGIG (reference sequence). V was cut by 7 bases and J by 5 bases, with 12 bases left in between. CDR3 sequence reads: CAYSFDNNSPLHF. As DNA, the CDR3 is TGTGCCTACTCGTTCGATAATAATTCACCCCTCCACTTT.

The chain links TRBV7-7 to TRBJ2-5; D is unresolved. Germline values: CDR1 SSHAT, CDR2 FNYEAQ (reference sequence). Trimming took off 10 bases at V and 3 bases at J, with 15 bases between the two ends. The CDR3 length is 13 residues. CDR3 loop: CAITEGPEETQYF. In DNA, the CDR3 is TGTGCCATTACTGAAGGACCCGAAGAGACCCAGTACTTC.

The CDR3 reads CATLGQEPSYEQYF. In nucleotides, the CDR3 is TGTGCCACCCTAGGACAGGAGCCCTCCTACGAGCAGTACTTC. This rearrangement joins TRBV19 to TRBJ2-7; 7 nucleotides line up with TRBD1. Trimming at V came to 10 bases and at J to 0 bases, leaving 9 bases not matched to a gene. Germline V gene data show CDR1 as LNHDA and CDR2 as SQIVND (reference sequence). There are 14 residues in the CDR3.

The chain is built from TRBV13 and TRBJ2-1; D may be TRBD2 (6 bases). The CDR3 sequence is 17 residues long. V shed 1 base and J shed 4 bases, with 17 bases lying between them. The germline gives CDR1 PRHDT, CDR2 FYEKMQ (reference sequence). The CDR3 protein is CASSLALGEEGYNEQFF. CDR3 bases: TGTGCCAGCAGCTTAGCCCTGGGAGAGGAGGGTTACAATGAGCAGTTCTTC.

The gene calls are TRBV28 and TRBJ1-2; TRBD1 aligns across 10 bases. The CDR3 sequence is 13 residues long. Germline CDR1 and CDR2: MDHEN and SYDVKM. The V gene end was trimmed by 3 bases and the J gene end by 8 bases; junction bases not matched to a gene: 3. The CDR3 loop reads CASSFGTGEGYTF. CDR3 nucleotide sequence: TGTGCCAGCAGTTTTGGGACAGGGGAAGGCTACACCTTC.

The V gene is TRBV7-9, the J gene TRBJ2-3; D ambiguous. The germline CDR1 and CDR2 sequences are SEHNR and FQNEAQ (reference sequence). With 0 bases removed from V and 4 bases from J, the gap between germline ends came to 8 bases. The CDR3 loop spans 14 amino acids. The CDR3 sequence: CASSLASRADTQYF. The CDR3, as DNA: TGTGCCAGCAGCTTAGCGTCCCGGGCAGATACGCAGTATTTT.

Notes on this clone: Other nucleotide sequences in the sample specify the same CDR3. The V call is TRBV19, the J call TRBJ2-1; 7 positions agree with TRBD1. Looked up from germline, CDR1 is LNHDA and CDR2 is SQIVND (reference sequence). The CDR3 contains 12 residues. With V trimmed by 4 bases and J by 9 bases, 3 bases remained unmatched. The DNA for the CDR3 is TGTGCCAGTAGTAAGGGGGCAGGTGAGCAGTTCTTC. Translating gives CASSKGAGEQFF.

The gene calls are TRBV6-4 and TRBJ2-1; TRBD2 matches at 7 bases. Germline V lookup: CDR1 MRHNA, CDR2 SNTAGT. The CDR3 totals 15 residues. J was trimmed by 2 bases and V by 7 bases; bases with no gene match: 8. The CDR3 loop is CASTPGGRAYNEQFF. The CDR3 nucleotides are TGTGCCAGCACCCCGGGCGGGAGAGCCTACAATGAGCAGTTCTTC.

The chain links TRBV28 to TRBJ2-7; 8 nucleotides agree with TRBD1. The CDR3 is 15 residues long. V lost 5 bases to trimming and J lost 0 bases; unmatched junction nucleotides: 6. Per the germline V gene, CDR1 is MDHEN and CDR2 is SYDVKM. The CDR3 DNA follows: TGTGCCAGCAGTGGACAGGGAGGCTACTCCTACGAGCAGTACTTC. Amino acids: CASSGQGGYSYEQYF.

This CDR3 is CALGPDMLYSNQPQHF. CDR3 sequence (DNA): TGTGCCCTGGGTCCGGACATGCTATATAGCAATCAGCCCCAGCATTTT. The chain is built from TRBV13 and TRBJ1-5; tentative D call: TRBD1 (5 bases). Germline assignment: CDR1 PRHDT and CDR2 FYEKMQ (reference sequence). V lost 11 bases to trimming and J lost 0 bases, with 20 bases between them. CDR3 length: 16 residues.

The CDR3 protein is CASRPGTGELFF. In DNA, the CDR3 is TGCGCCAGCAGGCCGGGCACCGGGGAGCTGTTTTTT. This sequence joins TRBV4-1 and TRBJ2-2; no clear D gene. The V end lost 6 bases, the J end lost 4 bases, and 6 bases lay between the germline ends. Germline V CDR1 and CDR2: MGHRA, YSYEKL. The CDR3 has 12 residues.

The rearrangement joins TRBV11-2 to TRBJ2-5; maybe TRBD1 (6 bases). Trimming took off 1 base at V and 5 bases at J, with 14 bases between the two ends. Germline CDR1 reads SGHAT; CDR2 reads FQNNGV. This CDR3 region has 15 residues. The CDR3 DNA sequence: TGTGCCAGCAGCTTAGGACCAGGGGTTCCGGAGACCCAGTACTTC. Amino acid sequence: CASSLGPGVPETQYF. Full variable domain (missing parts from reference TRBV11-2 and TRBJ2-5): EAGVAQSPRYKIIEKRQSVAFWCNPISGHATLYWYQQILGQGPKLLIQFQNNGVVDDSQLPKDRFSAERLKGVDSTLKIQPAKLEDSAVYLCASSLGPGVPETQYFGPGTRLLVL.

This chain links TRBV9 with TRBJ1-1; the D is unclear. Germline values: CDR1 SGDLS, CDR2 YYNGEE. V shed 0 bases and J shed 4 bases, with 16 bases lying between them. The length of the CDR3 is 16 residues. CDR3 loop: CASSVGGSGEGTEAFF. CDR3 sequence (DNA): TGTGCCAGCAGCGTAGGTGGGTCGGGAGAAGGCACTGAAGCTTTCTTT.

The gene calls are TRBV9 and TRBJ2-1, with 7 bases matching TRBD2. V gave up 3 bases and J gave up 0 bases; unmatched junction bases: 12. The CDR3 runs to 18 residues. Germline-derived CDR1 and CDR2 are SGDLS and YYNGEE. This CDR3 reads CASSASGSFKSSYNEQFF. As DNA, the CDR3 is TGTGCCAGCAGCGCTAGCGGATCCTTTAAGAGCTCCTACAATGAGCAGTTCTTC.